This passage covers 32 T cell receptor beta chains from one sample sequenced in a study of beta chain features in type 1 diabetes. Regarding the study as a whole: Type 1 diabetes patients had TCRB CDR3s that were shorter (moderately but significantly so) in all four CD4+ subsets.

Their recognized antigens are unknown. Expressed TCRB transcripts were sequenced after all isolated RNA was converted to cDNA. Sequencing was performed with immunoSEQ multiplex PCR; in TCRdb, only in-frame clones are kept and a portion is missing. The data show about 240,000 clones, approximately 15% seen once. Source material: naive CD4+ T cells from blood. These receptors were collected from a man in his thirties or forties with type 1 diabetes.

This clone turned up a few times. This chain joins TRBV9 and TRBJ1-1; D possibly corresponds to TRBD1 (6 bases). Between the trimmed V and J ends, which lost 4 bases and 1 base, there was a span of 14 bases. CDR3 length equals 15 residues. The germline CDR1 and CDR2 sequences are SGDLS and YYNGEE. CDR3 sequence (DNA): TGTGCCAGCAGCCCCCGGACAGACACGAACACTGAAGCTTTCTTT. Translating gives CASSPRTDTNTEAFF.

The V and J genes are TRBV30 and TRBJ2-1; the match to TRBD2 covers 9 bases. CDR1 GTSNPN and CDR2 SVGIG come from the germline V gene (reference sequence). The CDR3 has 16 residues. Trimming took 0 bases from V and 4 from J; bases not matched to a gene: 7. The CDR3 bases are TGTGCCTGGAGTGTACAATGGCGGGGGGGATACAATGAGCAGTTCTTC. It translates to CAWSVQWRGGYNEQFF.

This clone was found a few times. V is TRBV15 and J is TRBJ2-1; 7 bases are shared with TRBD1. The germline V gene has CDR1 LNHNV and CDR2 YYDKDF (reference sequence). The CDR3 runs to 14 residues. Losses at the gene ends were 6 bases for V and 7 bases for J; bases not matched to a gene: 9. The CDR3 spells CATREKGAGNEQFF. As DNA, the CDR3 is TGTGCCACCAGAGAGAAGGGGGCCGGGAATGAGCAGTTCTTC.

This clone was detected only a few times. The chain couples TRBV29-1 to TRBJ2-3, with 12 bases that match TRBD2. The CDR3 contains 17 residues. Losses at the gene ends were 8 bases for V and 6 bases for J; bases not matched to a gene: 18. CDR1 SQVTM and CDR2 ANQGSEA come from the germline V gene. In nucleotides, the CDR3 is TGCAGCTACCTCCCCCGCTTGACTAGCGGGAGAGAGGATACGCAGTATTTT. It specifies CSYLPRLTSGREDTQYF.

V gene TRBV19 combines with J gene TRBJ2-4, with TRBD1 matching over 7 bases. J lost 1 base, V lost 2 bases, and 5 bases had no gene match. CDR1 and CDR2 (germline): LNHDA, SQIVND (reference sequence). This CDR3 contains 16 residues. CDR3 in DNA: TGTGCCAGTAGTATACCGATGACAGGGGCCAAAAACATTCAGTACTTC. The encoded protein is CASSIPMTGAKNIQYF.

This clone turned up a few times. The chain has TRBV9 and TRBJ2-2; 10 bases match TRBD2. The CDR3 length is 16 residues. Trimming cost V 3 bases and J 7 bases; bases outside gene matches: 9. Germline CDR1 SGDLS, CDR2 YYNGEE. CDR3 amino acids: CASSAKLAGFYGELFF. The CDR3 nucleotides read TGTGCCAGCAGCGCCAAACTAGCGGGGTTCTACGGGGAGCTGTTTTTT.

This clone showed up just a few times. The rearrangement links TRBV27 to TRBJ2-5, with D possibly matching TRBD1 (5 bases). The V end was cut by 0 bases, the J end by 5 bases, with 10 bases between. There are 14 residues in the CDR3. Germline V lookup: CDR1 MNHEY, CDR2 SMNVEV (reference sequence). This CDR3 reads CASSLSGVLETQYF. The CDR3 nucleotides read TGTGCCAGCAGTTTATCAGGGGTTTTGGAGACCCAGTACTTC.

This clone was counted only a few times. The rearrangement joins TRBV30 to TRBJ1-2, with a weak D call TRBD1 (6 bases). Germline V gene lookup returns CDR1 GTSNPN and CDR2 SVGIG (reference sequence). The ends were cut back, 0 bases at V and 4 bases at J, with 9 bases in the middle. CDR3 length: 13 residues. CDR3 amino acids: CAWSVEGVYGYTF. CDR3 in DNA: TGTGCCTGGAGTGTTGAGGGGGTCTATGGCTACACCTTC.

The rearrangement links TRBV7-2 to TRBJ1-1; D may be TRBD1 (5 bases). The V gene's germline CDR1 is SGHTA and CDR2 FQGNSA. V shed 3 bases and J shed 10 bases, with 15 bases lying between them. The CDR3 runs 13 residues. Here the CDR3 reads CASSFAPTGVAFF. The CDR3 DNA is TGTGCCAGCAGCTTCGCACCTACAGGAGTAGCTTTCTTT.

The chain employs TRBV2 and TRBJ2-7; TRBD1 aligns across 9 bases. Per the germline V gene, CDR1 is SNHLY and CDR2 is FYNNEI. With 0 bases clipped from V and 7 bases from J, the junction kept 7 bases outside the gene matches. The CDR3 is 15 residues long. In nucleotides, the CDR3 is TGTGCCAGCAGTGAAGCGCCGGGACAGGGTGTGGAGCAGTACTTC. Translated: CASSEAPGQGVEQYF.

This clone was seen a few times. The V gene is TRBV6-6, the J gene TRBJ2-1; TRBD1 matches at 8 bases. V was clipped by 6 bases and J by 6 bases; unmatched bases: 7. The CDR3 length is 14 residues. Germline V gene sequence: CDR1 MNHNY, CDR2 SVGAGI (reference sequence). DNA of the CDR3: TGTGCCAGCAGCCCTCCGACAGGGGCCAATGAGCAGTTCTTC. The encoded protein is CASSPPTGANEQFF.

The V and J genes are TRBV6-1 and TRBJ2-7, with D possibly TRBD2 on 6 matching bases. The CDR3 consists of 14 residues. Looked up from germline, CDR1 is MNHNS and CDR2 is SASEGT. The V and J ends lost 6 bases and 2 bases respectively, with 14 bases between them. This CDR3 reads CASSPAGQPYEQYF. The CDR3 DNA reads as TGTGCCAGCAGCCCGGCGGGGCAGCCCTACGAGCAGTACTTC.

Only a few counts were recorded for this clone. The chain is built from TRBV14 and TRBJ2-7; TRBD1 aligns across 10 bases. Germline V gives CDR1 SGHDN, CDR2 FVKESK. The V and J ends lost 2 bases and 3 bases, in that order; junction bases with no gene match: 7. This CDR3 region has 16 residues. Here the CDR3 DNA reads TGTGCCAGCAGCCAATACCGGGACAGGGGATTCTACGAGCAGTACTTC. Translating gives CASSQYRDRGFYEQYF. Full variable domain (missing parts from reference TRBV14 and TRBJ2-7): EAGVTQFPSHSVIEKGQTVTLRCDPISGHDNLYWYRRVMGKEIKFLLHFVKESKQDESGMPNNRFLAERTGGTYSTLKVQPAELEDSGVYFCASSQYRDRGFYEQYFGPGTRLTVT.

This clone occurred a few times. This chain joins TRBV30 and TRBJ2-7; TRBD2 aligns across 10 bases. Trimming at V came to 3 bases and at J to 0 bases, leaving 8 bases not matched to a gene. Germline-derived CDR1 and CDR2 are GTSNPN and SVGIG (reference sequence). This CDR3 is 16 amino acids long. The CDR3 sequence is CAWSRGLAVFSYEQYF. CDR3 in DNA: TGTGCCTGGAGCCGCGGACTAGCGGTATTCTCCTACGAGCAGTACTTC.

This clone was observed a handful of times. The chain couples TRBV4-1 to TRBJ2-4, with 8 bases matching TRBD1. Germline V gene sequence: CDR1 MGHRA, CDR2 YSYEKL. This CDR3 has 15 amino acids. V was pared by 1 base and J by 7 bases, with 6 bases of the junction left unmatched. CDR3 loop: CASSQADRGSNIQYF. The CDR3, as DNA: TGCGCCAGCAGCCAAGCCGACAGGGGAAGCAACATTCAGTACTTC.

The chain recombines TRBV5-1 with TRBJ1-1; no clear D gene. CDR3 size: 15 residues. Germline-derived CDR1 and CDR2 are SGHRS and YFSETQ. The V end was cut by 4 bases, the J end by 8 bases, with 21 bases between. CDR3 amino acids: CASSPNLSLEEEAFF. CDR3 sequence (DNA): TGCGCCAGCAGCCCCAACTTATCCCTCGAGGAAGAAGCTTTCTTT.

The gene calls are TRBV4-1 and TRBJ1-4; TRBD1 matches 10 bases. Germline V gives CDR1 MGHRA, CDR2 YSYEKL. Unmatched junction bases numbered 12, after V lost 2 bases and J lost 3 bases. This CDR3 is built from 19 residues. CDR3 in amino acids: CASSQRGVTGGQANEKLFF. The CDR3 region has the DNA TGCGCCAGCAGCCAAAGGGGGGTGACAGGGGGCCAGGCTAATGAAAAACTGTTTTTT.

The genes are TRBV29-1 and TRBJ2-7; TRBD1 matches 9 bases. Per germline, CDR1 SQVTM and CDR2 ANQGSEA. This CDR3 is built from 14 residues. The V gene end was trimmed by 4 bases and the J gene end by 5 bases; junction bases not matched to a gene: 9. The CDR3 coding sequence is TGCAGCGTTGCGTCCGGGACAGGGATGAACGAGCAGTACTTC. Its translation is CSVASGTGMNEQYF.

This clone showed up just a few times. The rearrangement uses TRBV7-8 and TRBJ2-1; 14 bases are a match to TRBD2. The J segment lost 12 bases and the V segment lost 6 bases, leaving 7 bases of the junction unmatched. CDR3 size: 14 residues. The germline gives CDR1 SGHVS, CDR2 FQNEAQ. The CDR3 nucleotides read TGTGCCAGCAGTCTGACTAGCGGGGGGGTCAGGCAGTTCTTC. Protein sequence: CASSLTSGGVRQFF. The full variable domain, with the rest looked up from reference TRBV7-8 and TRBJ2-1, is GAGVSQSPRYKVAKRGQDVALRCDPISGHVSLFWYQQALGQGPEFLTYFQNEAQLDKSGLPSDRFFAERPEGSVSTLKIQRTQQEDSAVYLCASSLTSGGVRQFFGPGTRLTVL.

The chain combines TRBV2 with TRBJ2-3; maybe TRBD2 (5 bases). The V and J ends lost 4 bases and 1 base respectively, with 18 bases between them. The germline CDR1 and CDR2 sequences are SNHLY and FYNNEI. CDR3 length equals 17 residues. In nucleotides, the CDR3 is TGTGCCAGCAGTGTCGGGGAAACCTCGGTCCGCACAGATACGCAGTATTTT. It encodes CASSVGETSVRTDTQYF.

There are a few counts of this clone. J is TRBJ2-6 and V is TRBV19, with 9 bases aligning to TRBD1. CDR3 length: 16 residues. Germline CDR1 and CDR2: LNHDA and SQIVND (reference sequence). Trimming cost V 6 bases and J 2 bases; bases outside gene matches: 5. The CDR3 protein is CASRRDRAAGANVLTF. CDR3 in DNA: TGTGCCAGTAGGCGGGACAGGGCGGCTGGGGCCAACGTCCTGACTTTC.

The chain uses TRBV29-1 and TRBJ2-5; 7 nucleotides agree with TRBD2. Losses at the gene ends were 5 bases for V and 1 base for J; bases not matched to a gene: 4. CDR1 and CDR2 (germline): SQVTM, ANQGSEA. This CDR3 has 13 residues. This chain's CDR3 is CSVREDTQETQYF. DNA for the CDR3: TGCAGCGTTCGGGAGGACACCCAAGAGACCCAGTACTTC. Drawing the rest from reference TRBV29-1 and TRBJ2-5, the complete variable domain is SAVISQKPSRDICQRGTSLTIQCQVDSQVTMMFWYRQQPGQSLTLIATANQGSEATYESGFVIDKFPISRPNLTFSTLTVSNMSPEDSSIYLCSVREDTQETQYFGPGTRLLVL.

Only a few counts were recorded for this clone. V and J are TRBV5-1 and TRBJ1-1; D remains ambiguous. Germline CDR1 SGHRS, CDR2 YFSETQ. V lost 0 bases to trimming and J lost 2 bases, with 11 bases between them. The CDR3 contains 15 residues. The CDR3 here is CASSLEQTKNTEAFF. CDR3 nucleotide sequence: TGCGCCAGCAGCTTGGAACAGACGAAAAACACTGAAGCTTTCTTT.

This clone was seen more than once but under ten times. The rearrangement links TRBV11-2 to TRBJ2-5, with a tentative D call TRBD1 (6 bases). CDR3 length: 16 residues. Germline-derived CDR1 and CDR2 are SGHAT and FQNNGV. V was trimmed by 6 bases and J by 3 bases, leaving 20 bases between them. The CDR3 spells CASRPLGYRAEETQYF. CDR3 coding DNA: TGTGCCAGCAGGCCCCTTGGGTACAGGGCTGAAGAGACCCAGTACTTC. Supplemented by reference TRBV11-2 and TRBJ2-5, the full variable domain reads EAGVAQSPRYKIIEKRQSVAFWCNPISGHATLYWYQQILGQGPKLLIQFQNNGVVDDSQLPKDRFSAERLKGVDSTLKIQPAKLEDSAVYLCASRPLGYRAEETQYFGPGTRLLVL.

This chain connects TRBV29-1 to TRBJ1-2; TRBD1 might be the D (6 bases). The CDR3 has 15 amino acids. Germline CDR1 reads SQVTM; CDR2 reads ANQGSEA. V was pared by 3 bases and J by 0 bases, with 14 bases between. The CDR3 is CSVDRGSLSNYGYTF. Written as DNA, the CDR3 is TGCAGCGTTGACAGGGGTTCTTTGTCTAACTATGGCTACACCTTC. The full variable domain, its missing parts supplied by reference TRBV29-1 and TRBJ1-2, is SAVISQKPSRDICQRGTSLTIQCQVDSQVTMMFWYRQQPGQSLTLIATANQGSEATYESGFVIDKFPISRPNLTFSTLTVSNMSPEDSSIYLCSVDRGSLSNYGYTFGSGTRLTVV.

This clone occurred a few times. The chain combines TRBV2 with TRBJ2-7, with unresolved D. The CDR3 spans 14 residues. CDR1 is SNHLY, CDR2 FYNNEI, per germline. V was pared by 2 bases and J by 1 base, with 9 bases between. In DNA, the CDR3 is TGTGCCAGCAGTGAAATCAGATCTTCCTACGAGCAGTACTTC. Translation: CASSEIRSSYEQYF.

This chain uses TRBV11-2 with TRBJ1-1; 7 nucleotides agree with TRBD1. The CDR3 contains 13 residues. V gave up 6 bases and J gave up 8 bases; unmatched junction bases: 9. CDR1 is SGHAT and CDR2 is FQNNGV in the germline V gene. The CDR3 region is CASSRFGTVEAFF. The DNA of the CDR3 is TGTGCCAGCAGTCGGTTTGGGACAGTCGAAGCTTTCTTT.

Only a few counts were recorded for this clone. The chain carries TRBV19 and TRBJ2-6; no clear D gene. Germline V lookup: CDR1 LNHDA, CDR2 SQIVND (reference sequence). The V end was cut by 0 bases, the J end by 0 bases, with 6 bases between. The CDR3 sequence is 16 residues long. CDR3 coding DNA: TGTGCCAGTAGTATAGACGTCCTCTCTGGGGCCAACGTCCTGACTTTC. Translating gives CASSIDVLSGANVLTF.

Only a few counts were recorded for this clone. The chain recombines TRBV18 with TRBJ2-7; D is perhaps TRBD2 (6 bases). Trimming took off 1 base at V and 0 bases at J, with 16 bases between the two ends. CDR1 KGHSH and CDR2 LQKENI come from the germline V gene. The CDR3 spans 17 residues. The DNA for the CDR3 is TGTGCCAGCTCACCACAGGAACGGGAGCTGAGCTCCTACGAGCAGTACTTC. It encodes CASSPQERELSSYEQYF. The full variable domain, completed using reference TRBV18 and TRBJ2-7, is NAGVMQNPRHLVRRRGQEARLRCSPMKGHSHVYWYRQLPEEGLKFMVYLQKENIIDESGMPKERFSAEFPKEGPSILRIQQVVRGDSAAYFCASSPQERELSSYEQYFGPGTRLTVT.

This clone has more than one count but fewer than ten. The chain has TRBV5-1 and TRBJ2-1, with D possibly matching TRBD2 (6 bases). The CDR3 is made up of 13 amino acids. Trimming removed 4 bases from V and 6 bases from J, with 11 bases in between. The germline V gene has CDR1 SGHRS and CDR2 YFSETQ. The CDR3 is CASSPTSLNEQFF. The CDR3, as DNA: TGCGCCAGCAGCCCAACTAGCCTCAATGAGCAGTTCTTC. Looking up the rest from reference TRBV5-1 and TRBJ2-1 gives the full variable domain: KAGVTQTPRYLIKTRGQQVTLSCSPISGHRSVSWYQQTPGQGLQFLFEYFSETQRNKGNFPGRFSGRQFSNSRSEMNVSTLELGDSALYLCASSPTSLNEQFFGPGTRLTVL.

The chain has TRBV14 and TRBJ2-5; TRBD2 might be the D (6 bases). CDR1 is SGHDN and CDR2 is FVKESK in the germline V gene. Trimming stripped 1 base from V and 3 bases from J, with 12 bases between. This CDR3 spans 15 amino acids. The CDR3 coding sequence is TGTGCCAGCAGCCAAGGGCTAGCGAGGGAAGAGACCCAGTACTTC. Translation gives CASSQGLAREETQYF.

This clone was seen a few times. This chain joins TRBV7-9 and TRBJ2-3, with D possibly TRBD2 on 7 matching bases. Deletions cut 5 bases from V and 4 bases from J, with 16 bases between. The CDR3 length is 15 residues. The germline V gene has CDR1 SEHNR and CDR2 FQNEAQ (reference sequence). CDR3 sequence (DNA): TGTGCCAGCAGCGCGAGGGGGGGGCGGTCAGATACGCAGTATTTT. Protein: CASSARGGRSDTQYF.